This is a list of T cell receptor beta chains from one sample in a study of blood T cell repertoires in COVID-19. Clones were read by immunoSEQ multiplex PCR, and TCRdb kept only the in-frame ones, dropping some. The top ten clones hold around 3.5% of a sample with over 50,000 clones, roughly 86% of them seen once. The sequenced sample consisted of peripheral blood. Receptors were obtained from a man between 45 and 60 years old with active COVID-19. The CDR3 runs from the conserved cysteine through the conserved F or W. A D gene is named only where the DNA matches it firmly. Clone size is not always given. Where it is, it says once, few, many or a class for expanded clones.

j_call	cdr3_length	clone_size	d_call	v_call	cdr3_nt	cdr3_aa
TRBJ2-2	16	-	TRBD1	TRBV4-2	TGTGCCAGCAGCCAGGATCCGGGACAGCCCACCGGGGAGCTGTTTTTT	CASSQDPGQPTGELFF
TRBJ1-2	13	-	-	TRBV13	TGTGCCAGCAGCCGGACAGACCTCTATGGCTACACCTTC	CASSRTDLYGYTF
TRBJ2-7	13	few	-	TRBV4-3	TGCGCCAGCAGCCTCACCGCGGGGTGGGAGCAGTACTTC	CASSLTAGWEQYF
TRBJ2-2	17	-	TRBD1	TRBV25-1	TGTGCCAGCAGTGAAATCGTGGGACAGGGGAGGACCGGGGAGCTGTTTTTT	CASSEIVGQGRTGELFF
TRBJ2-5	16	-	TRBD1	TRBV11-1	TGTGCCAGCAGCAATGTGGACAGGGGGTTTCGGGAGACCCAGTACTTC	CASSNVDRGFRETQYF
TRBJ1-2	16	-	-	TRBV7-9	TGTGCCAGCAGCTTACACAGCGGGGGGCGCCCCTATGGCTACACCTTC	CASSLHSGGRPYGYTF
TRBJ2-7	13	-	TRBD1	TRBV29-1	TGCAGCGTAGGGACAGGGGGCCCCTACGAGCAGTACTTC	CSVGTGGPYEQYF
TRBJ2-7	12	-	-	TRBV21-1	TGTGCCAGCCACGGGGAGGGGGGGACACAGTACTTC	CASHGEGGTQYF
TRBJ1-5	15	-	-	TRBV27	TGTGCCAGCCAACTGACTGCCGGACTCAATCAGCCCCAGCATTTT	CASQLTAGLNQPQHF
TRBJ2-1	15	-	-	TRBV4-1	TGCGCCAGCAGCCAAGTCCTAGCGTTATACAATGAGCAGTTCTTC	CASSQVLALYNEQFF
TRBJ1-1	14	-	-	TRBV10-3	TGTGCCATCAGTGCGGCAGGTGCTCATCCTGAAGCTTTCTTT	CAISAAGAHPEAFF
TRBJ2-3	16	-	TRBD1	TRBV5-1	TGCGCCAGCAGCACCAGAGGGACAGGGGGCATAGATACGCAGTATTTT	CASSTRGTGGIDTQYF
TRBJ2-3	17	-	TRBD1	TRBV14	TGTGCCAGCAGCCCCCGGGACAGGGGTTGGGGCACAGATACGCAGTATTTT	CASSPRDRGWGTDTQYF
TRBJ2-5	14	-	TRBD2	TRBV5-1	TGCGCCAGCACCGTAGCGGGGTACCAAGAGACCCAGTACTTC	CASTVAGYQETQYF